Presented here are 21 T cell receptor beta chains from one specimen sequenced in a study of tissue T cells after allogeneic stem cell transplantation. Clones were sequenced by immunoSEQ multiplex PCR, and TCRdb holds only the in-frame ones, with some missing. Here the sample spans approximately 50,000 clones, around 72% being singletons. The sequencing input was sorted cells pooled from one or two spleens. These receptors came from a pool of C57BL/6 mice in good health.

As concerns this clone: Mouse names are used for the genes. The CDR3 is cut off 1 residue early in the read; its end comes from the germline J gene. The chain joins TRBV19 to TRBJ2-1, with 11 bases fitting TRBD2. The CDR3 is made up of 16 amino acids. The J segment lost 6 bases and the V segment lost 1 base, leaving 6 bases of the junction unmatched. Germline V gives CDR1 FNHDT, CDR2 SITEND (reference sequence). The CDR3 spells CASSISGTGGFAEQFF. The part of the CDR3 DNA that was read is TGTGCCAGCAGTATATCCGGGACTGGGGGATTTGCTGAGCAGTTC.

With respect to this clone: The gene names given are mouse names. The sequenced fragment ends 1 residue before the CDR3 boundary, so the rest is inferred from the germline J gene. The chain combines TRBV29 with TRBJ2-1; 8 nucleotides line up with TRBD1. With V trimmed by 4 bases and J by 7 bases, 6 bases remained unmatched. Germline V gene lookup returns CDR1 MSHET and CDR2 SYDVDS. CDR3 length: 14 residues. CDR3 amino acids: CASSSPGQDAEQFF. The DNA read from the CDR3 is TGTGCTAGCAGTTCCCCGGGACAGGACGCTGAGCAGTTC.

About this clone itself: Gene names and germline refer to mouse. The sequence runs out 1 residue before the end of the CDR3; the remainder is reconstructed from the germline J gene. This sequence joins TRBV16 and TRBJ2-3; 7 positions match TRBD2. The germline V gene encodes CDR1 SGHSA and CDR2 FRNQAP. The trim removed 3 bases at V and 1 base at J, leaving 1 base unmatched. The CDR3 runs 14 residues. The CDR3 region is CASSLGGGAETLYF. The DNA read from the CDR3 is TGTGCAAGCAGCTTGGGGGGGGGTGCAGAAACGCTGTAT.

In the case of this clone: Genes here carry mouse names. The read ends 1 residue shy of where the CDR3 ends; the end is completed using the germline J gene. This chain connects TRBV5 to TRBJ2-5; D possibly corresponds to TRBD1 (5 bases). The CDR3 is made up of 14 amino acids. V was clipped by 1 base and J by 5 bases, with 10 bases between them. Germline CDR1 is LGHNA and CDR2 is YNLKQL (reference sequence). CDR3 in amino acids: CASSQGAGRDTQYF. Partial CDR3 DNA: TGTGCCAGCAGCCAAGGGGCAGGGAGAGACACCCAGTAC.

Regarding this clone: Gene names and germline match the mouse. The CDR3 sequence is CASPTGGTKDTQYF. The sequenced CDR3 bases are TGTGCCAGCCCGACTGGGGGGACCAAAGACACCCAGTAC. The chain couples TRBV12-1 to TRBJ2-5; the match to TRBD2 covers 10 bases. The read stops 1 residue short of the end of the CDR3; the missing end is completed from the germline J gene. The CDR3 has 14 amino acids. CDR1 is SGHSN, CDR2 HYEKVE, per germline. With 6 bases clipped from V and 4 bases from J, the junction kept 6 bases outside the gene matches.

Regarding this clone: These gene names are mouse names. The CDR3 goes on 1 residue after the read ends, and that part is filled in from the germline J gene. J is TRBJ2-5 and V is TRBV13-3; D is undetermined. The CDR3 is 13 residues long. In germline, CDR1 is NNHDY, CDR2 SYVADS. V was trimmed by 2 bases and J by 0 bases, leaving 4 bases between them. The CDR3 loop is CASSDINQDTQYF. The sequenced part of the CDR3 DNA is TGTGCCAGCAGTGACATTAACCAAGACACCCAGTAC.

This clone was counted between two and nine times. Gene names are mouse gene names. The read ends 1 residue shy of where the CDR3 ends; the end is completed using the germline J gene. The chain links TRBV16 to TRBJ2-7, with D unresolved. CDR1 is SGHSA and CDR2 is FRNQAP in the germline V gene. The CDR3 length is 12 residues. V shed 0 bases and J shed 6 bases, with 6 bases lying between them. The sequenced CDR3 bases are TGTGCAAGCAGCTTAGATCCCCTTGAACAGTAC. Translation: CASSLDPLEQY. From start to end, the CDR3 is CASSLDPLEQYF. Full variable domain (missing parts from reference TRBV16 and TRBJ2-7): NAGVIQTPRHKVTGKGQEATLWCEPISGHSAVFWYRQTIVQGLEFLTYFRNQAPIDDSGMPKERFSAQMPNQSHSTLKIQSTQPQDSAVYLCASSLDPLEQYFGPGTRLTVL.

Remarks on this clone: These gene names are mouse names. The read finishes 1 residue shy of the CDR3 end, and the germline J gene is used to complete it. The V gene is TRBV3, the J gene TRBJ2-2; possible D gene TRBD1, 5 bases. This CDR3 comprises 13 residues. Looked up from germline, CDR1 is SNHLY and CDR2 is FYNGKV (reference sequence). Trimming pared 5 bases from V and 3 bases from J, leaving 7 bases between. The covered CDR3 bases are TGTGCCAGCAGCCGACAGTACACCGGGCAGCTCTAC. Residues: CASSRQYTGQLY. The whole CDR3 reads CASSRQYTGQLYF.

A word on this clone: Mouse germline and gene names are used. Coverage ceases 1 residue before the CDR3 finishes, and the germline J gene fills in the end. The V call is TRBV12-1, the J call TRBJ1-3; D is unclear. The CDR3 is 15 residues long. The V end was cut by 0 bases, the J end by 0 bases, with 8 bases between. Germline V gene data show CDR1 as SGHSN and CDR2 as HYEKVE. Here the CDR3 reads CASSLLGVSGNTLYF. Partial CDR3 DNA: TGTGCCAGCTCTCTCCTCGGGGTTTCTGGAAATACGCTCTAT. Looking up the rest from reference TRBV12-1 and TRBJ1-3 gives the full variable domain: DSGVVQSPRHIIKEKGGRSVLTCIPISGHSNVVWYQQTLGKELKFLIQHYEKVERDKGFLPSRFSVQQFDDYHSEMNMSALELEDSAMYFCASSLLGVSGNTLYFGEGSRLIVV.

This clone has only a few counts. Mouse gene names apply. The read is 1 residue too short to cover the CDR3 end, so that end is filled in from the germline J gene. The chain joins TRBV31 to TRBJ2-7, with 10 bases that match TRBD2. Germline CDR1 reads GKSSPN; CDR2 reads SITVG. This CDR3 has 13 residues. Trimming cost V 0 bases and J 7 bases; bases outside gene matches: 3. CDR3 bases read: TGTGCCTGGAGTCTAGACTGGGGGGACGAACAGTAC. It encodes CAWSLDWGDEQY. The full CDR3 reads CAWSLDWGDEQYF.

Comment on this clone: Mouse names are used for the genes. The CDR3 end lies 1 residue beyond the end of the read and is filled in from the germline J gene. The gene calls are TRBV13-2 and TRBJ2-5; 9 nucleotides agree with TRBD2. CDR1 is NNHNN and CDR2 is SYGAGS in the germline V gene (reference sequence). Trimming removed 2 bases from V and 6 bases from J; junction bases left unmatched: 4. This CDR3 has 14 amino acids. CDR3 DNA, as far as it was read: TGTGCCAGCGGTGAGGGGACTGGGATGGACACCCAGTAC. Translation: CASGEGTGMDTQY. The CDR3, in full, reads CASGEGTGMDTQYF.

Note on this clone: The genes and germline here are from mouse. Read coverage stops 1 residue before the CDR3 terminus; the germline J gene supplies the remainder. This chain connects TRBV31 to TRBJ2-3, with D possibly TRBD1 on 6 matching bases. This CDR3 comprises 15 residues. Germline CDR1 is GKSSPN and CDR2 is SITVG. V lost 0 bases and J lost 2, with 12 bases in between. The sequenced part of the CDR3 DNA is TGTGCCTGGAGTCTATACAGGGATGATGCAGAAACGCTGTAT. Translation: CAWSLYRDDAETLY. The whole CDR3 region reads CAWSLYRDDAETLYF.

As regards this clone: Gene names follow the mouse nomenclature. The CDR3 end falls 1 residue outside the read, so it is completed with the germline J gene. The chain employs TRBV14 and TRBJ2-5; 8 bases match TRBD2. The trim removed 5 bases at V and 6 bases at J, leaving 5 bases unmatched. The CDR3 has 13 residues. Germline V gene sequence: CDR1 SGHDT, CDR2 FRDEAV. The sequenced part of the CDR3 DNA is TGTGCCAGCAGCCGACTGGGGATGGACACCCAGTAC. Amino acid sequence: CASSRLGMDTQY. The CDR3 in full is CASSRLGMDTQYF.

This clone was seen a handful of times. The listed genes are named as in mouse. The read stops 1 residue short of the end of the CDR3; the missing end is completed from the germline J gene. The chain is built from TRBV13-3 and TRBJ2-2, with 8 bases matching TRBD1. The V and J ends lost 2 bases and 5 bases, in that order; junction bases with no gene match: 2. The CDR3 totals 14 residues. The germline V gene encodes CDR1 NNHDY and CDR2 SYVADS. CDR3 protein: CASSENRGTGQLYF. CDR3 DNA, as far as it was read: TGTGCCAGCAGTGAAAACAGGGGGACCGGGCAGCTCTAC.

This clone was seen a few times. The gene symbols are mouse symbols. The read finishes 1 residue shy of the CDR3 end, and the germline J gene is used to complete it. V usage is TRBV3 and J usage is TRBJ2-7, with D possibly TRBD1 on 5 matching bases. This CDR3 has 13 residues. CDR1 SNHLY and CDR2 FYNGKV come from the germline V gene (reference sequence). V was cut by 3 bases and J by 4 bases, with 10 bases left in between. The part of the CDR3 DNA that was read is TGTGCCAGCAGCTTCGGACAAACATATGAACAGTAC. Its translation is CASSFGQTYEQY. The CDR3, in full, reads CASSFGQTYEQYF. Based on the CDR3 plus reference TRBV3 and TRBJ2-7, the full variable domain is GPKVLQIPSHQIIDMGQMVTLNCDPVSNHLYFYWYKQILGQQMEFLVNFYNGKVMEKSKLFKDQFSVERPDGSYFTLKIQPTALEDSAVYFCASSFGQTYEQYFGPGTRLTVL.

Remarks on this clone: The germline and genes are mouse ones. This CDR3 reads CASSLRGRDTQYF. CDR3 DNA (partial): TGTGCCAGCAGCTTAAGGGGGAGGGACACCCAGTAC. The chain couples TRBV3 to TRBJ2-5; D may be TRBD1 (6 bases). Coverage ceases 1 residue before the CDR3 finishes, and the germline J gene fills in the end. Trimming took off 2 bases at V and 6 bases at J, with 9 bases between the two ends. This CDR3 has 13 residues. CDR1 is SNHLY and CDR2 is FYNGKV in the germline V gene (reference sequence).

Turning to this clone: The germline and genes are mouse ones. Coverage ceases 1 residue before the CDR3 finishes, and the germline J gene fills in the end. The chain employs TRBV2 and TRBJ1-2, with TRBD1 as a possible D gene (6 bases). Germline CDR1 is LGHNA and CDR2 is YSYQKL. V was trimmed by 0 bases and J by 0 bases, leaving 8 bases between them. The CDR3 sequence is 15 residues long. CDR3 DNA, as far as it was read: TGTGCCAGCAGCCAAGAGGGGACAACAAACTCCGACTACACC. Its translation is CASSQEGTTNSDYT. The CDR3 as a whole reads CASSQEGTTNSDYTF.

Concerning this clone: Genes here carry mouse names. Read data end 1 residue before the CDR3 end; the end is taken from the germline J gene. The rearrangement joins TRBV31 to TRBJ2-5; D ambiguous. This CDR3 spans 13 amino acids. Trimming left V 3 bases short and J 6 bases short, with 13 bases between. The germline gives CDR1 GKSSPN, CDR2 SITVG. The CDR3 reads CAWSLRVGDTQYF. CDR3 DNA (partial): TGTGCCTGGAGCCTAAGGGTCGGGGACACCCAGTAC.

As for this clone: The genes and germline here are from mouse. The read falls 1 residue short of the CDR3 end, and the missing part is taken from the germline J gene. The rearrangement uses TRBV2 and TRBJ2-3; D uncertain. The CDR3 is made up of 14 amino acids. Trimming took off 4 bases at V and 0 bases at J, with 8 bases between the two ends. The V gene's germline CDR1 is LGHNA and CDR2 YSYQKL. Here the CDR3 reads CASSPPDSAETLYF. The covered CDR3 bases are TGTGCCAGCAGCCCCCCGGACAGTGCAGAAACGCTGTAT.

With respect to this clone: The listed genes are named as in mouse. CDR3 loop: CASSWVYAEQFF. CDR3 DNA (partial): TGTGCCAGCAGCTGGGTCTATGCTGAGCAGTTC. The chain joins TRBV4 to TRBJ2-1; D unclear. The read falls 1 residue short of the CDR3 end, and the missing part is taken from the germline J gene. V lost 4 bases to trimming and J lost 3 bases, with 4 bases between them. This CDR3 contains 12 residues. Germline V gene sequence: CDR1 LGHDT, CDR2 YNNKQL (reference sequence).

This clone was observed a few times. Genes and germline come from the mouse. The read gets to within 1 residue of the CDR3 end, and the germline J gene fills in the rest. The chain carries TRBV31 and TRBJ1-1, with a tentative D call TRBD1 (6 bases). CDR1 GKSSPN and CDR2 SITVG come from the germline V gene. The CDR3 has 13 amino acids. Trimming stripped 3 bases from V and 4 bases from J, with 12 bases between. The CDR3 DNA, read in part, is TGTGCCTGGAGCCCCTGGGGGGCCACAGAAGTCTTC. Translated, it gives CAWSPWGATEVF. The whole CDR3 sequence reads CAWSPWGATEVFF. Using reference TRBV31 and TRBJ1-1 for the parts outside the CDR3, the full variable domain is AQTIHQWPVAEIKAVGSPLSLGCTIKGKSSPNLYWYWQATGGTLQQLFYSITVGQVESVVQLNLSASRPKDDQFILSTEKLLLSHSGFYLCAWSPWGATEVFFGKGTRLTVV.